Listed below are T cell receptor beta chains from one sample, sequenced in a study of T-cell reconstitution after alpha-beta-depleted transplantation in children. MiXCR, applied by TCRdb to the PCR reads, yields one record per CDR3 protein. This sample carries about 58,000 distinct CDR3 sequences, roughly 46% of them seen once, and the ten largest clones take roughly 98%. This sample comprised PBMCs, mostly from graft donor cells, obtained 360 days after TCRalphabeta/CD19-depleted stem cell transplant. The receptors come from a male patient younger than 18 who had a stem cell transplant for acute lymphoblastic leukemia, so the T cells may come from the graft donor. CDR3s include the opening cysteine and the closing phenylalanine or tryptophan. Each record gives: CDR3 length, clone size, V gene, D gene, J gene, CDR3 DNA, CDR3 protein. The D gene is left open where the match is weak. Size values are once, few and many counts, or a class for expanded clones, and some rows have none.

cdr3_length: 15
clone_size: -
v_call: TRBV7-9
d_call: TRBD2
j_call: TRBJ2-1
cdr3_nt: TGTGCCAGCAGCCCGACTAGCGGGAGAAGAAATGAGCAGTTCTTC
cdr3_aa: CASSPTSGRRNEQFF

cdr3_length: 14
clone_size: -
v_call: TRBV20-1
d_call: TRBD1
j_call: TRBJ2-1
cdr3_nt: TGCAGTGCTAGTACTTGGGACAGGGTGAGTGAGCAGTTCTTC
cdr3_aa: CSASTWDRVSEQFF

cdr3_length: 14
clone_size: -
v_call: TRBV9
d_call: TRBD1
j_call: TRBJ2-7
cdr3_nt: TGTGCCAGCAGCCCTACCGACAGGGGGAACGAGCAGTACTTC
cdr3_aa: CASSPTDRGNEQYF

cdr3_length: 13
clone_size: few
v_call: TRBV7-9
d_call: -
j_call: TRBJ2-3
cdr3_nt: TGTGCCAGCAGCTCATATGAGGCAGATACGCAGTATTTT
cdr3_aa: CASSSYEADTQYF

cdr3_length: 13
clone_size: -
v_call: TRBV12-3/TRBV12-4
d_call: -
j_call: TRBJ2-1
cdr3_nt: TGTGCCAGCAGTTTGGTGGAGTACAATGAGCAGTTCTTC
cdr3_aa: CASSLVEYNEQFF

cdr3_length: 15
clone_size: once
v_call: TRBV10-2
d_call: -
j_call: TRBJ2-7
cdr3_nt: TGCGCCAGCGGAAGGGGGGATAGCGCAACCTACGAGCAGTACTTC
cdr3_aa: CASGRGDSATYEQYF

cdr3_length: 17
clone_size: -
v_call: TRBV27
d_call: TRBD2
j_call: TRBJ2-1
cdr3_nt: TGTGCCAGCAGTTTATCCCATTGGGGAGGGGAGGACAATGAGCAGTTCTTC
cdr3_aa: CASSLSHWGGEDNEQFF

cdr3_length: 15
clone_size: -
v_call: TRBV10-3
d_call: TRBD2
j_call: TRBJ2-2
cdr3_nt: TGTGCCATCAGTGCCCGGGAGGGTGGAACCGGGGAGCTGTTTTTT
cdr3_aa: CAISAREGGTGELFF

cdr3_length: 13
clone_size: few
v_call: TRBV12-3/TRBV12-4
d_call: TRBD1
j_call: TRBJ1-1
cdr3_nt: TGTGCCAGCAGTTGGGACAGGGGGACTGAAGCTTTCTTT
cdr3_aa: CASSWDRGTEAFF

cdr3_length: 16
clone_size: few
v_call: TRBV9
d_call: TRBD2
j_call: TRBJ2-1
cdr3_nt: TGTGCCAGCAGCGTGGGAGCGGGAGGGAACTACAATGAGCAGTTCTTC
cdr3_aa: CASSVGAGGNYNEQFF

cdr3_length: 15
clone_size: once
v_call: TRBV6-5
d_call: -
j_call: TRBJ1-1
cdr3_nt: TGTGCCAGCAGTTACTCATGGGGGGCGAACACTGAAGCTTTCTTT
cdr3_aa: CASSYSWGANTEAFF

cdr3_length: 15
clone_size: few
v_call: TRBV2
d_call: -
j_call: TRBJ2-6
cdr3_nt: TGTGCCAGCAGTAATAGGATCTCTGGGGCCAACGTCCTGACTTTC
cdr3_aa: CASSNRISGANVLTF

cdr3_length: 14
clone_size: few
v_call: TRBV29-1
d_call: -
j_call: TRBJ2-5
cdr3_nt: TGCAGCGTTGACCGGGGCCCCTTCCAAGAGACCCAGTACTTC
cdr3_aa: CSVDRGPFQETQYF

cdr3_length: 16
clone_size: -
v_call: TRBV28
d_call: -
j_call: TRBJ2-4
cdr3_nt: TGTGCCAGCAGTCTCACCCCCCAAAAAGCCAAAAACATTCAGTACTTC
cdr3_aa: CASSLTPQKAKNIQYF

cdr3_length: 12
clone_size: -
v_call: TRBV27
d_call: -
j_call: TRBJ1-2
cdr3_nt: TGTGCCAGCAGCGGGGGGGTAGGTGGCTACACCTTC
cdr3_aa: CASSGGVGGYTF

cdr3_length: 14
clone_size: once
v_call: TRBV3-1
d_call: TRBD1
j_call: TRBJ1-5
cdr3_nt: TGTGCCAGCAGCCCCGGACAGGTGAATCAGCCCCAGCATTTT
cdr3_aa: CASSPGQVNQPQHF

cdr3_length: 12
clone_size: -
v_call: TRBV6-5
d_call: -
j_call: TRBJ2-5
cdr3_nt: TGTGCCAGCAGTTATGCCCGTGAGACCCAGTACTTC
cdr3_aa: CASSYARETQYF

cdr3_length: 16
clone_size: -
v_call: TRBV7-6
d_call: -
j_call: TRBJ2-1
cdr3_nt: TGTGCCAGCAGCTTAAGTAGGTGGGAATTTAACAATGAGCAGTTCTTC
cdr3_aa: CASSLSRWEFNNEQFF

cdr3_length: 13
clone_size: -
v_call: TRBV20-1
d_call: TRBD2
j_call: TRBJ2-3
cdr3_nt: TGCAGTGCTATAGCGGGGGGGCCGAATACGCAGTATTTT
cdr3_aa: CSAIAGGPNTQYF

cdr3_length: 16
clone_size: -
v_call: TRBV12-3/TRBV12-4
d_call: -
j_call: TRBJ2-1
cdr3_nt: TGTGCCAGCAGTTACCCCGGAAGAGAGTTCTACAATGAGCAGTTCTTC
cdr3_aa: CASSYPGREFYNEQFF

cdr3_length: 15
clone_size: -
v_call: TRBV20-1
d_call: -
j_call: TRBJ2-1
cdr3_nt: TGCAGTGCTAGAGAAGGAGCGGGCCTCCACAATGAGCAGTTCTTC
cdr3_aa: CSAREGAGLHNEQFF

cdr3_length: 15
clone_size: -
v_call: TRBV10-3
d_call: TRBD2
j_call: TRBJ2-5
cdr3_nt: TGTGCCATCAGTGAGTCGGGAGCGGGAGTTGAGACCCAGTACTTC
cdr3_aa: CAISESGAGVETQYF

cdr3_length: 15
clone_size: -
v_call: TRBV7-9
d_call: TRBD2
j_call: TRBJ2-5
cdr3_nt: TGTGCCAGCAGCTCTGGGACTAGCGGGCTAGAGACCCAGTACTTC
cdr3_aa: CASSSGTSGLETQYF

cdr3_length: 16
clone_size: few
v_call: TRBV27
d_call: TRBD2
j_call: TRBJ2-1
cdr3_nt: TGTGCCAGCAGTTTCCAGGGACTAGCGGGTAAGGGTGAGCAGTTCTTC
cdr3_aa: CASSFQGLAGKGEQFF

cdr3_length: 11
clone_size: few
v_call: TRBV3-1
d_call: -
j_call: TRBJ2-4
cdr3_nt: TGTGCCAGCAGCCAAGCCAACATTCAGTACTTC
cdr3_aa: CASSQANIQYF

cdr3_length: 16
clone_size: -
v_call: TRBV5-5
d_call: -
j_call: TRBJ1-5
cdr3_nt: TGTGCCAGCAGCTTGGACAGATTTTATAGCAATCAGCCCCAGCATTTT
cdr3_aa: CASSLDRFYSNQPQHF

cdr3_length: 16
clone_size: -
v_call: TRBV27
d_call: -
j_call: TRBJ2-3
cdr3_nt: TGTGCCACCGAACCCCAGACGGTAGATAGCACAGATACGCAGTATTTT
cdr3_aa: CATEPQTVDSTDTQYF

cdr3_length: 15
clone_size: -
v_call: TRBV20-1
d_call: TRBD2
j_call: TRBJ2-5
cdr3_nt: TGCAGTGCGCGGCTGAGGAGCGGGAGGGGGCAGACCCAGTACTTC
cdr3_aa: CSARLRSGRGQTQYF

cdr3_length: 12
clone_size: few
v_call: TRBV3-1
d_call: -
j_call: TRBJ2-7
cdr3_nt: TGTGCCAGCAGCGATGAATCCTACGAGCAGTACTTC
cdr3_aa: CASSDESYEQYF

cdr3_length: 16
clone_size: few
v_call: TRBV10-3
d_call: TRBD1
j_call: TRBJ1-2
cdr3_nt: TGTGCCATCAGCCCCAAATTAGACAGGGGATTCTATGGCTACACCTTC
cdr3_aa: CAISPKLDRGFYGYTF

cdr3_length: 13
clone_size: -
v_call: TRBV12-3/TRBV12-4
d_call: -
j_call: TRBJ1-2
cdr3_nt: TGTGCCAGCACCCCCGGGGTTAACTATGGCTACACCTTC
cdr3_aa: CASTPGVNYGYTF

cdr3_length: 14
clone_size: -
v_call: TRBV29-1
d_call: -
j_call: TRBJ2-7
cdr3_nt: TGCAGCGTTGAGGGCACAGGCCTCTCCTACGAGCAGTACTTC
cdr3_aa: CSVEGTGLSYEQYF

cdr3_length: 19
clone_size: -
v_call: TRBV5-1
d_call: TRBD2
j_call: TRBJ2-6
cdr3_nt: TGCGCCAGCAGCCCGGGACTAGTCGGTTCTCCCTCTGGGGCCAACGTCCTGACTTTC
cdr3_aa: CASSPGLVGSPSGANVLTF

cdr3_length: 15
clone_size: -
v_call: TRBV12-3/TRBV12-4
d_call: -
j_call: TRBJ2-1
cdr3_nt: TGTGCCAGCAGTTTATGGGACTGGAACAACAATGAGCAGTTCTTC
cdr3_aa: CASSLWDWNNNEQFF

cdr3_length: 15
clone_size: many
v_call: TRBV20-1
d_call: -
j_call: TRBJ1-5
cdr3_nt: TGCAGTGCTAGAGATCGTCGGTATAGCAATCAGCCCCAGCATTTT
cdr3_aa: CSARDRRYSNQPQHF

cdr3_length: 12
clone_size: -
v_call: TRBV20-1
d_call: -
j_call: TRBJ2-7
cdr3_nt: TGCAGTGCTAGGGACGGCTCCTACGAGCAGTACTTC
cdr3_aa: CSARDGSYEQYF

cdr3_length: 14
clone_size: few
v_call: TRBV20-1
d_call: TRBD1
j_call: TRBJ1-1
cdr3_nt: TGCAGTGCTTATCCCAGGGGGCGCGGGACTGAAGCTTTCTTT
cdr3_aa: CSAYPRGRGTEAFF

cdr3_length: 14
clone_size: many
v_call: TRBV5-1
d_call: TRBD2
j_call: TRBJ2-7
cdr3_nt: TGCGCCAGCAGCACATCTAGCGGGACCTACGAGCAGTACTTC
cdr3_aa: CASSTSSGTYEQYF

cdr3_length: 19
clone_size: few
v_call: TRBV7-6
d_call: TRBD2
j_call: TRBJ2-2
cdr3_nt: TGTGCCAGCAGCTTATATCAGACTCCTAGCGGGGAAGGGACCGGGGAGCTGTTTTTT
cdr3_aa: CASSLYQTPSGEGTGELFF

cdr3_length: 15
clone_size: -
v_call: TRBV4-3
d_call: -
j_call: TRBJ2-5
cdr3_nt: TGCGCCAGCAGCCAAGACAGGGGTCGGGAAGAGACCCAGTACTTC
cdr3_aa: CASSQDRGREETQYF

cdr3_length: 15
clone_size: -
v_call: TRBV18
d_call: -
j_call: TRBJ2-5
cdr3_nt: TGTGCCAGCTCACCGAACGGAGCAGGGAGAGAGACCCAGTACTTC
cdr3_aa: CASSPNGAGRETQYF

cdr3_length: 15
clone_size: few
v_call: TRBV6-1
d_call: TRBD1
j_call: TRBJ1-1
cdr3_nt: TGTGCCAGCAGCTCCAGGGGACAGGGGTTCACTGAAGCTTTCTTT
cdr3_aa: CASSSRGQGFTEAFF

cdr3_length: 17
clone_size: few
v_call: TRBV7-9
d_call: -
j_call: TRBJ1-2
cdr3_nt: TGTGCCAGCAGCTTCAGCCCGCCAGTTTTTGGGTCATATGGCTACACCTTC
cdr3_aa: CASSFSPPVFGSYGYTF

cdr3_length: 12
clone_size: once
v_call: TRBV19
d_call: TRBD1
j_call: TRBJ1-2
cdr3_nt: TGTGCCAGCTCAGACAGGGACTATGGCTACACCTTC
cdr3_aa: CASSDRDYGYTF

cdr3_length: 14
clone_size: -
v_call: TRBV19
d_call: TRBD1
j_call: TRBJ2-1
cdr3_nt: TGTGCCAGTCATCCGGGACAGGGACGGACTGAGCAGTTCTTC
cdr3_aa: CASHPGQGRTEQFF

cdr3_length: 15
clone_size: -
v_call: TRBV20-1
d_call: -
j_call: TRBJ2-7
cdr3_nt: TGCAGTGCTAGAGATTGGCGGGTCCTGCTCAACGAGCAGTACTTC
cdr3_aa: CSARDWRVLLNEQYF

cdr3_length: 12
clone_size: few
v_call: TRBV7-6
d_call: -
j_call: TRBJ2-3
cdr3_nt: TGTGCCAGCAGCTTGGGAGACGATACGCAGTATTTT
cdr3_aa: CASSLGDDTQYF

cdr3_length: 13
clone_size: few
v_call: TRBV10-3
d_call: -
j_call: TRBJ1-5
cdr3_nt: TGTGCCTCCGGGTCCGGACGCAATCAGCCCCAGCATTTT
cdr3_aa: CASGSGRNQPQHF

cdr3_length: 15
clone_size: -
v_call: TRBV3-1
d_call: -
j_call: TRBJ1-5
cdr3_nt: TGTGCCAGCAGCCGAACAGGGTTTAGCAATCAGCCCCAGCATTTT
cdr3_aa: CASSRTGFSNQPQHF

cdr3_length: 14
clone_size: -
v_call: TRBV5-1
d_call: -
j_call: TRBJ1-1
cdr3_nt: TGCGCCAGCAGCTTGTTGTCGGGAGTGCCTGAAGCTTTCTTT
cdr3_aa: CASSLLSGVPEAFF

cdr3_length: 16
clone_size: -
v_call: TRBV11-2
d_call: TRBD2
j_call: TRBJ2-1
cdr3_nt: TGTGCCAGCAGCTTAGAGGAGGGACTAGGCTACAATGAGCAGTTCTTC
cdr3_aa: CASSLEEGLGYNEQFF

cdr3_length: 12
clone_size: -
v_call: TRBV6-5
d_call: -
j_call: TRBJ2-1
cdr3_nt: TGTGCCAGCAGTTACTCGACGGGAGAGCAGTTCTTC
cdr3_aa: CASSYSTGEQFF

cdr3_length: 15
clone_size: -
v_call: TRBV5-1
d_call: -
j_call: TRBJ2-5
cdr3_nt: TGCGCCAGCAGCTTGGAGGTGGGACTCCAAGAGACCCAGTACTTC
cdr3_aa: CASSLEVGLQETQYF